The TCR beta chain described here comes from a study of T-cell memory formation after mild COVID-19. Study details: There were largely donor-specific TCR clusters.

Losses at the gene ends were 5 bases for V and 7 bases for J; bases not matched to a gene: 9. Germline V gives CDR1 SEHNR, CDR2 FQNEAQ (reference sequence). This CDR3 is 15 amino acids long. A 5'RACE reaction primed in the constant segment made cDNA libraries of TCR alpha and TCR beta, and these carried sample barcodes and UMIs. TCRdb passed the 5' RACE reads through MiXCR, listing each CDR3 protein once. Of 95,000 to 120,000 distinct CDR3 sequences listed, 15% to 20% are singletons. Findings of the study overall: CD4+ clones that contracted lay mainly in CM and EM; CD8+ ones lay in EMRA. Researchers found some responding clones in pre-infection memory, a sign that cross-reactive memory joined.

This clonotype was found a few times. Its antigen is currently unknown. This sequence joins TRBV7-9 and TRBJ2-3; 10 bases map to TRBD2. The sample taken for sequencing was PBMCs or a T cell subset sorted from them (not recorded which). This receptor was taken from a man between 18 and 35 years old who had mild COVID-19 (a few samples of this study predate the infection). Cell type and time point are not known. CDR3 in amino acids: CASSPLAGASNTQYF. CDR3 coding DNA: TGTGCCAGCAGCCCCCTAGCGGGGGCTTCCAATACGCAGTATTTT.